These T cell receptor beta chains were read from a single sample in a study of cytomegalovirus exposure and HLA in healthy donors. Method: immunoSEQ multiplex PCR; TCRdb's copy keeps in-frame clones and lacks some. The sample lists 130,000 or so clones, over 75% occurring once. Sequenced sample: PBMCs. The origin of the receptors is a man aged 25-40 years in good health and CMV-seronegative. The CDR3 runs from the conserved cysteine through the conserved F or W. D genes are given only for firm matches. Clone size, where shown, is once, few, many, or a class for clones that have expanded.

TRBV25-1,TRBJ2-7,.,TRBD1,CASSGDRGQEPYF,TGTGCCAGCAGTGGGGACAGGGGTCAGGAGCCGTACTTC
TRBV5-1,TRBJ2-4,once,.,CASSHGDSIAKNIQYF,TGCGCCAGCAGCCACGGAGACAGTATAGCCAAAAACATTCAGTACTTC
TRBV4-1,TRBJ1-1,few,TRBD1,CASSLYGTGDKTEAFF,TGCGCCAGCAGCCTCTATGGGACAGGGGATAAAACTGAAGCTTTCTTT
TRBV28,TRBJ2-5,.,TRBD1,CASSPGQPETQYF,TGTGCCAGCAGTCCGGGACAGCCAGAGACCCAGTACTTC
TRBV28,TRBJ1-4,.,.,CASSFRRRATNEKLFF,TGTGCCAGCAGTTTCCGCAGGAGGGCAACTAATGAAAAACTGTTTTTT
TRBV21-1,TRBJ1-1,.,.,CASSKAYSIYTEAFF,TGTGCCAGCAGCAAAGCATACTCTATATACACTGAAGCTTTCTTT
TRBV27,TRBJ1-4,once,TRBD1,CASSRGRDRGATNEKLFF,TGTGCCAGCAGTCGGGGCCGGGACAGGGGGGCAACTAATGAAAAACTGTTTTTT
TRBV27,TRBJ2-2,.,.,CATLPSVNTGELFF,TGTGCCACCCTACCTAGCGTGAACACCGGGGAGCTGTTTTTT
TRBV5-1,TRBJ2-5,.,TRBD2,CASSLRGGYQETQYF,TGCGCCAGCAGCTTACGGGGGGGGTACCAAGAGACCCAGTACTTC
TRBV18,TRBJ2-5,.,.,CASSYSDGETQYF,TGTGCCAGCTCCTACTCCGACGGGGAGACCCAGTACTTC
TRBV18,TRBJ1-5,.,TRBD1,CASSRGQGGSNQPQHF,TGTGCCAGCTCACGGGGACAGGGAGGTAGCAATCAGCCCCAGCATTTT
TRBV28,TRBJ1-2,.,TRBD1,CASSGHGQANYYGYTF,TGTGCCAGCAGTGGACACGGACAGGCCAATTACTATGGCTACACCTTC
TRBV7-2,TRBJ2-1,.,TRBD2,CASSLLAGWNEQFF,TGTGCCAGCAGCTTGCTAGCGGGTTGGAATGAGCAGTTCTTC
TRBV5-6,TRBJ2-7,.,TRBD1,CASSPGQGREQYF,TGTGCCAGCAGCCCGGGACAGGGACGGGAGCAGTACTTC
TRBV19,TRBJ2-5,.,TRBD2,CASSIGTSGRVQETQYF,TGTGCCAGTAGTATCGGAACTAGCGGGAGGGTACAAGAGACCCAGTACTTC
TRBV9,TRBJ1-4,.,.,CASSTGLHNEKLFF,TGTGCCAGCAGCACGGGACTCCATAATGAAAAACTGTTTTTT
TRBV28,TRBJ1-5,.,.,CASSFRGALQPQHF,TGTGCCAGCAGTTTTCGGGGGGCACTTCAGCCCCAGCATTTT
TRBV28,TRBJ1-4,.,TRBD1,CASSNTGAGEKLFF,TGTGCCAGCAGTAACACAGGGGCGGGTGAAAAACTGTTTTTT
TRBV4-1,TRBJ1-3,.,.,CASSQDKFSGNTIYF,TGCGCCAGCAGCCAAGATAAATTCTCTGGAAACACCATATATTTT
TRBV10-1,TRBJ2-3,.,TRBD2,CASSPSGTTWLTTQYF,TGCGCCAGCAGCCCCTCCGGGACTACCTGGCTGACCACGCAGTATTTT
TRBV19,TRBJ2-1,once,TRBD1,CASRETGGRDEQFF,TGTGCCAGTAGGGAGACAGGGGGTCGCGATGAGCAGTTCTTC
TRBV18,TRBJ2-5,.,TRBD2,CASSATSAQETQYF,TGTGCCAGCTCAGCGACTAGCGCCCAAGAGACCCAGTACTTC
TRBV27,TRBJ2-1,.,.,CASSTSSGEQFF,TGTGCCAGCAGTACGTCCTCGGGTGAGCAGTTCTTC
TRBV7-8,TRBJ2-1,.,.,CASSLPGGTRSGEQFF,TGTGCCAGCAGCTTGCCTGGCGGGACCCGATCGGGTGAGCAGTTCTTC
TRBV7-9,TRBJ1-2,few,.,CASSNDRPYGYTF,TGTGCCAGCAGCAATGACAGGCCCTATGGCTACACCTTC
TRBV28,TRBJ2-3,.,.,CASSPGWNTQYF,TGTGCCAGCAGCCCCGGGTGGAATACGCAGTATTTT
TRBV11-2,TRBJ2-7,.,TRBD2,CASSLVVLAGLYEQYF,TGTGCCAGCAGCTTAGTCGTCCTAGCGGGACTCTACGAGCAGTACTTC
TRBV7-2,TRBJ1-5,.,.,CASSLSQGLPQHF,TGTGCCAGCAGCTTATCACAGGGTCTGCCCCAGCATTTT
TRBV2,TRBJ2-7,.,.,CASVPGSSYEQYF,TGTGCCAGCGTCCCCGGGAGCTCCTACGAGCAGTACTTC
TRBV30,TRBJ2-1,few,TRBD2,CAWDPGLAINEQFF,TGTGCCTGGGACCCGGGACTAGCAATCAATGAGCAGTTCTTC
TRBV2,TRBJ2-1,.,.,CASSERVGYNEQFF,TGTGCCAGCAGTGAGCGGGTGGGATACAATGAGCAGTTCTTC
TRBV4-1,TRBJ1-1,.,.,CASSLPLRGRYTEAFF,TGCGCCAGCAGCCTCCCCCTCAGGGGTCGATACACTGAAGCTTTCTTT
TRBV7-7,TRBJ2-7,few,TRBD2,CASSPIAGTYEQYF,TGTGCTAGCAGCCCGATAGCGGGAACCTACGAGCAGTACTTC
TRBV5-4,TRBJ2-2,.,.,CATYTGELFF,TGTGCCACCTACACCGGGGAGCTGTTTTTT
TRBV5-1,TRBJ1-4,.,.,CASGLTGVEKLFF,TGCGCCAGCGGACTGACAGGAGTTGAAAAACTGTTTTTT
TRBV7-3,TRBJ2-1,.,TRBD2,CASSPRGTSGNNEQFF,TGTGCCAGCAGCCCTAGGGGGACTAGCGGGAACAATGAGCAGTTCTTC
TRBV6-5,TRBJ2-7,.,TRBD1,CASSYSQATGGHEQYF,TGTGCCAGCAGTTACTCGCAGGCGACAGGGGGCCACGAGCAGTACTTC
TRBV15,TRBJ2-1,.,.,CATSRESARVEQFF,TGCGCCACCAGCAGAGAATCCGCTAGAGTTGAGCAGTTCTTC
TRBV28,TRBJ2-4,.,.,CASSPMGLAKNIQYF,TGTGCCAGCAGCCCTATGGGCCTAGCCAAAAACATTCAGTACTTC
TRBV15,TRBJ2-7,.,TRBD2,CATSRDPGLAGEQYF,TGTGCCACCAGCAGAGATCCGGGACTAGCGGGGGAGCAGTACTTC
TRBV11-2,TRBJ1-2,few,.,CASRRDLSTNGYTF,TGTGCCAGCAGGCGGGACCTGAGCACGAATGGCTACACCTTC
TRBV28,TRBJ2-1,.,.,CASSSRQAATQNEQFF,TGTGCCAGCAGTTCAAGACAGGCGGCCACCCAGAATGAGCAGTTCTTC
TRBV6-5,TRBJ2-3,.,.,CASSVRDSTDTQYF,TGTGCCAGCAGTGTCAGGGATAGCACAGATACGCAGTATTTT
TRBV9,TRBJ2-6,.,.,CASSIYSGANVLTF,TGTGCCAGCAGCATATACTCTGGGGCCAACGTCCTGACTTTC
TRBV5-1,TRBJ2-3,.,TRBD2,CASSFGLLAGGADTQYF,TGCGCCAGCAGCTTCGGTCTACTAGCGGGAGGGGCAGATACGCAGTATTTT
TRBV15,TRBJ1-6,.,.,CATSSVKAAANSPLHF,TGTGCCACCAGCAGTGTTAAGGCAGCGGCTAATTCACCCCTCCACTTT
TRBV4-3,TRBJ2-7,.,TRBD1,CASSQTGFGEQYF,TGCGCCAGCAGCCAGACAGGGTTTGGCGAGCAGTACTTC
TRBV7-9,TRBJ2-7,.,TRBD1,CASSIGQGRNEQYF,TGTGCCAGCAGCATAGGACAGGGGAGGAACGAGCAGTACTTC
TRBV4-1,TRBJ1-5,.,.,CASSQGGVSNQPQHF,TGCGCCAGCAGCCAAGGGGGGGTTAGCAATCAGCCCCAGCATTTT
TRBV28,TRBJ2-7,.,.,CASRPDSYEQYF,TGTGCCAGCAGACCTGACAGCTACGAGCAGTACTTC
TRBV19,TRBJ2-7,.,TRBD2,CASRRLAGGSEQYF,TGTGCCAGTAGACGTCTAGCGGGGGGGTCCGAGCAGTACTTC
TRBV29-1,TRBJ1-1,.,.,CSVSSGWGMDTEAFF,TGCAGCGTATCTTCGGGGTGGGGTATGGACACTGAAGCTTTCTTT
TRBV5-6,TRBJ2-7,.,.,CASSFRGSEQYF,TGTGCCAGCAGCTTCAGAGGGAGCGAGCAGTACTTC